This is a list of T cell receptor beta chains from one sample in a study of beta chain features in type 1 diabetes. The assay was immunoSEQ multiplex PCR, and TCRdb's table has in-frame clones only and misses some. The sample has some 140,000 clones, 9% seen once. The sequenced sample was central memory CD4+ T cells from blood. Receptor source: a man between 25 and 39 years old with type 1 diabetes. CDR3s include the opening cysteine and the closing phenylalanine or tryptophan. A D gene is named only where the DNA matches it firmly. Size is stated for part of the rows, as once, few or many counts, or as a class when the clone is expanded.

v_gene: TRBV7-9; j_gene: TRBJ1-1; d_gene: -; abundance: -; CDR3aa: CASTPTGGFGTEAFF; CDR3nt: TGTGCCAGCACTCCCACCGGGGGGTTCGGGACTGAAGCTTTCTTT
v_gene: TRBV2; j_gene: TRBJ2-5; d_gene: -; abundance: few; CDR3aa: CASSEEPETQYF; CDR3nt: TGTGCCAGCAGTGAAGAGCCCGAGACCCAGTACTTC
v_gene: TRBV7-3; j_gene: TRBJ2-3; d_gene: -; abundance: -; CDR3aa: CASSFDPTGMGTDTQYF; CDR3nt: TGTGCCAGCAGCTTCGACCCTACAGGGATGGGGACAGATACGCAGTATTTT
v_gene: TRBV30; j_gene: TRBJ2-7; d_gene: TRBD1; abundance: few; CDR3aa: CAWTQTGQTYEQYF; CDR3nt: TGTGCCTGGACCCAAACGGGACAGACCTACGAGCAGTACTTC
v_gene: TRBV5-1; j_gene: TRBJ1-4; d_gene: -; abundance: few; CDR3aa: CASSEGATNEKLFF; CDR3nt: TGCGCCAGCAGCGAGGGGGCAACTAATGAAAAACTGTTTTTT
v_gene: TRBV5-6; j_gene: TRBJ1-1; d_gene: -; abundance: few; CDR3aa: CASRGLRDTEAFF; CDR3nt: TGTGCCAGCAGGGGTTTGAGGGACACTGAAGCTTTCTTT
v_gene: TRBV27; j_gene: TRBJ2-3; d_gene: -; abundance: -; CDR3aa: CASRKTVADTQYF; CDR3nt: TGTGCCAGCAGAAAAACGGTAGCAGATACGCAGTATTTT
v_gene: TRBV18; j_gene: TRBJ1-4; d_gene: -; abundance: few; CDR3aa: CASSPTNPGIANEKLFF; CDR3nt: TGTGCCAGCTCACCGACTAATCCCGGGATCGCTAATGAAAAACTGTTTTTT
v_gene: TRBV2; j_gene: TRBJ2-5; d_gene: TRBD2; abundance: -; CDR3aa: CASGRLAGGQETQYF; CDR3nt: TGTGCCAGCGGCAGACTAGCGGGTGGCCAAGAGACCCAGTACTTC
v_gene: TRBV6-5; j_gene: TRBJ1-1; d_gene: TRBD1; abundance: -; CDR3aa: CASSETGGNTEAFF; CDR3nt: TGTGCCAGCAGTGAAACAGGGGGGAACACTGAAGCTTTCTTT
v_gene: TRBV6-1; j_gene: TRBJ1-2; d_gene: -; abundance: -; CDR3aa: CASSEVASQRSGYTF; CDR3nt: TGTGCCAGCAGTGAAGTCGCCAGTCAAAGGAGCGGCTACACCTTC
v_gene: TRBV9; j_gene: TRBJ2-1; d_gene: TRBD2; abundance: -; CDR3aa: CASSVAGGGRVF; CDR3nt: TGTGCCAGCAGCGTAGCTGGGGGGGGTCGGGTCTTC
v_gene: TRBV9; j_gene: TRBJ2-7; d_gene: TRBD1; abundance: -; CDR3aa: CASSGQGNSYEQYF; CDR3nt: TGTGCCAGCAGCGGACAGGGGAACTCCTACGAGCAGTACTTC
v_gene: TRBV15; j_gene: TRBJ1-1; d_gene: -; abundance: few; CDR3aa: CATSRDPGTEAFF; CDR3nt: TGTGCCACCAGCAGAGATCCGGGCACTGAAGCTTTCTTT
v_gene: TRBV7-6; j_gene: TRBJ1-2; d_gene: TRBD1; abundance: -; CDR3aa: CASSLGTDYGYTF; CDR3nt: TGTGCCAGCAGCTTGGGGACAGACTATGGCTACACCTTC
v_gene: TRBV4-3; j_gene: TRBJ1-5; d_gene: -; abundance: few; CDR3aa: CASSHIYSSNQPQHF; CDR3nt: TGCGCCAGCAGCCACATTTACAGTAGCAATCAGCCCCAGCATTTT
v_gene: TRBV5-4; j_gene: TRBJ2-6; d_gene: -; abundance: -; CDR3aa: CASSLDRFSGANVLTF; CDR3nt: TGTGCCAGCAGCTTGGACAGATTCTCTGGGGCCAACGTCCTGACTTTC
v_gene: TRBV7-9; j_gene: TRBJ1-2; d_gene: -; abundance: -; CDR3aa: CASSLLGGGNYGYTF; CDR3nt: TGTGCCAGCAGCCTCTTGGGGGGAGGCAACTATGGCTACACCTTC
v_gene: TRBV5-1; j_gene: TRBJ2-1; d_gene: TRBD1; abundance: few; CDR3aa: CASSLAGDRGEFF; CDR3nt: TGCGCCAGCAGCTTGGCCGGGGACAGGGGTGAGTTCTTC
v_gene: TRBV7-2; j_gene: TRBJ1-4; d_gene: TRBD1; abundance: -; CDR3aa: CASSYDRGTNEKLFF; CDR3nt: TGTGCCAGCAGCTACGACAGGGGCACTAATGAAAAACTGTTTTTT
v_gene: TRBV7-2; j_gene: TRBJ2-1; d_gene: -; abundance: -; CDR3aa: CASSYRERSEQFF; CDR3nt: TGTGCCAGCAGTTACAGGGAGAGGAGTGAGCAGTTCTTC
v_gene: TRBV9; j_gene: TRBJ2-3; d_gene: TRBD1; abundance: -; CDR3aa: CASSVGLGQGAQYF; CDR3nt: TGTGCCAGCAGCGTGGGGTTAGGACAGGGTGCGCAGTATTTT
v_gene: TRBV4-2; j_gene: TRBJ2-1; d_gene: -; abundance: few; CDR3aa: CASSEVGASSYNEQFF; CDR3nt: TGTGCCAGCAGCGAGGTTGGCGCCAGCTCCTACAATGAGCAGTTCTTC
v_gene: TRBV7-8; j_gene: TRBJ2-1; d_gene: -; abundance: few; CDR3aa: CASSPRQGSFANEQFF; CDR3nt: TGTGCCAGCAGCCCCAGGCAGGGGTCATTTGCCAATGAGCAGTTCTTC